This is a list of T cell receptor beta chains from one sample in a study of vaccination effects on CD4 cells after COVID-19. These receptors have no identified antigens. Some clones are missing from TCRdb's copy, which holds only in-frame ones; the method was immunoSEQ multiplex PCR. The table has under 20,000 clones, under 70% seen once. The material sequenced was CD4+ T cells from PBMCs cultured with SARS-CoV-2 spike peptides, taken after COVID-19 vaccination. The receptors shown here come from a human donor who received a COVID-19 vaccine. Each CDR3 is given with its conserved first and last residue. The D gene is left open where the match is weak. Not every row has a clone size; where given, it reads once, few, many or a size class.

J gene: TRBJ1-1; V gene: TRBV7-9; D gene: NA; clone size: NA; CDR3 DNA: TGTGCCAGCAGCTTAGAGGCGAGGGACACTGAAGCTTTCTTT; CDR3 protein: CASSLEARDTEAFF
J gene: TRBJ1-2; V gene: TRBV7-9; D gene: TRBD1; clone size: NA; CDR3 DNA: TGTGCCAGCAGCTTAGGGCCTCCCGGGACAGGTTTTGGCTACACCTTC; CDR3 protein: CASSLGPPGTGFGYTF
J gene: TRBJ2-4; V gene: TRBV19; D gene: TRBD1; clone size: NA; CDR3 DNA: TGTGCCAGTAGGAAAATGGGACAGTCCCTTTGGGACATTCAGTACTTC; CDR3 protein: CASRKMGQSLWDIQYF
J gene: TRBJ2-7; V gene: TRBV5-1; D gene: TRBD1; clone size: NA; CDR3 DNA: TGCGCCAGCAGCCCCCAGCCAACAGGGGCCGAGCAGTACTTC; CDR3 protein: CASSPQPTGAEQYF
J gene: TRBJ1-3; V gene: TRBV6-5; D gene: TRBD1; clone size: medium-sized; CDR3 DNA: TGTGCCAGCAGGGGACAGGGTAGGAACACCATATATTTT; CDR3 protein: CASRGQGRNTIYF
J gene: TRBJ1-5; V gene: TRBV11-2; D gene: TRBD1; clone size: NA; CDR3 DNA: TGTGCCAGCAGCGCAGGACAGGGCGGGAGCAATCAGCCCCAGCATTTT; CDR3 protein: CASSAGQGGSNQPQHF
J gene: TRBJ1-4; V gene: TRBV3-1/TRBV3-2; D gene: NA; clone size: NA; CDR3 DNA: TGTGCCAGCAGCCAAGATGGACACCAAAAACTGTTTTTT; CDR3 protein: CASSQDGHQKLFF
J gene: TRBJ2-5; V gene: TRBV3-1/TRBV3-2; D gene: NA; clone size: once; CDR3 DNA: TGTGCCAGCAGCCAAGAGACCCAGTACTTC; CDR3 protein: CASSQETQYF
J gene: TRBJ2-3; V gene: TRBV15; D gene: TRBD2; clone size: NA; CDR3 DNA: TGTGCCACCAGCAGGGGACTAGCGGGGAGCACAGATACGCAGTATTTT; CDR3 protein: CATSRGLAGSTDTQYF
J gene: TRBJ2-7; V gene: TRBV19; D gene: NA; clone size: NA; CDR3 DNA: TGTGCCAGTAGTATCGTAGGTCGGGTCTACGAGCAGTACTTC; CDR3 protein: CASSIVGRVYEQYF
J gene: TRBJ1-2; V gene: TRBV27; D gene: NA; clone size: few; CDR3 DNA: TGTGCCAGCAGTTTATCATCCGTCTATGGCTACACCTTC; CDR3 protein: CASSLSSVYGYTF
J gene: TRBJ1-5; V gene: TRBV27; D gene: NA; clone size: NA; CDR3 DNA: TGTGCCAGCAGTCCCTCTCGACAGGCCTGGCCCCAGCATTTT; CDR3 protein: CASSPSRQAWPQHF
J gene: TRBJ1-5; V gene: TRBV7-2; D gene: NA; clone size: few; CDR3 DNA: TGTGCCAGCAGAAGCCGGGGCCATAGCAATCAGCCCCAGCATTTT; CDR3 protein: CASRSRGHSNQPQHF
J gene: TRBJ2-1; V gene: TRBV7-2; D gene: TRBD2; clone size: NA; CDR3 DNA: TGTGCCAGCAGCTTAGCATCTAGCGGGGGGCCCTTGGAATACAATGAGCAGTTCTTC; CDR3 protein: CASSLASSGGPLEYNEQFF
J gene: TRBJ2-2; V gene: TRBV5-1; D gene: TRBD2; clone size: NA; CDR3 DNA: TGCGCCAGCAGCCTTACTAGCGTAGCGAACACCGGGGAGCTGTTTTTT; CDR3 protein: CASSLTSVANTGELFF
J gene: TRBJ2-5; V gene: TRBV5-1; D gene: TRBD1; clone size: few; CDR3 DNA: TGCGCCAGCAGCTTAGACAGGGGGCCCGGGGAGACCCAGTACTTC; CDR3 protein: CASSLDRGPGETQYF
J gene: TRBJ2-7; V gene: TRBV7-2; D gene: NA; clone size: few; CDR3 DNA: TGTGCCAGCAGCGGGGGCCAGAGGAGCGAGCAGTACTTC; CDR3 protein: CASSGGQRSEQYF
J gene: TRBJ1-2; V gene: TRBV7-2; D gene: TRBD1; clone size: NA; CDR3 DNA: TGTGCCAGCAGCCACCGGGACAGGCCCACCTTC; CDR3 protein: CASSHRDRPTF
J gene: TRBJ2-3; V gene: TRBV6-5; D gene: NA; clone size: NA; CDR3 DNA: TGTGCCAGCAGTTACTCGCTGTACCCCACAGATACGCAGTATTTT; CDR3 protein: CASSYSLYPTDTQYF
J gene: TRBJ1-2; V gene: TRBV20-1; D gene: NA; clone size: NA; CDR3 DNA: TGCGGATCACGGGACGGCTATGGCTACACCTTC; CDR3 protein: CGSRDGYGYTF
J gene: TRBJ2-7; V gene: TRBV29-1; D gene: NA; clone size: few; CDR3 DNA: TGCAGCGTGACGGGGGACTCCTACGAGCAGTACTTC; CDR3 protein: CSVTGDSYEQYF
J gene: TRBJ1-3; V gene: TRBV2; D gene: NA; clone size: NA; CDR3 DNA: TGTGCCAGCGAATGGCACAGATCAAGAAACACCATATATTTT; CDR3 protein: CASEWHRSRNTIYF
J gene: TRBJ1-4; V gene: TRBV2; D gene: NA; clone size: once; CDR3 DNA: TGTGCCAGCAGTCCGGACCCGTCAACTAATGAAAAACTGTTTTTT; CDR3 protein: CASSPDPSTNEKLFF
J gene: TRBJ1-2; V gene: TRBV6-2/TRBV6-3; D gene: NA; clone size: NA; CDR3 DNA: TGTGCCAGCAGCAACAACCCCAGCCGTGGCTACACCTTC; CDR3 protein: CASSNNPSRGYTF
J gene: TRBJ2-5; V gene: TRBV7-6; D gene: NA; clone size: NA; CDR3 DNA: TGTGCCAGCAGCTTAGGGATTCGTAACCAAGAGACCCAGTACTTC; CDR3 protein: CASSLGIRNQETQYF
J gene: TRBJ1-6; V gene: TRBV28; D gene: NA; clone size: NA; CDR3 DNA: TGTGCCAGCAGTTTAAATTCACCCCTCCACTTT; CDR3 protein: CASSLNSPLHF
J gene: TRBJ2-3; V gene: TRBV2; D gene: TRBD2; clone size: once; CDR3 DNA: TGTGCCAGCAGTCTAGCGGCTAACACAGATACGCAGTATTTT; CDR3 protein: CASSLAANTDTQYF
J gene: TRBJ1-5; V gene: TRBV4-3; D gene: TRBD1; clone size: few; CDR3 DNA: TGCGCCAGCAGCCAAGATTACAGGGGGCTTTTCAATCAGCCCCAGCATTTT; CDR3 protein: CASSQDYRGLFNQPQHF
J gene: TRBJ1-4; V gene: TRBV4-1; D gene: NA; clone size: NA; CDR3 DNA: TGCGCCAGCAGCCAAGATGAACTAGCTGAAAAACTGTTTTTT; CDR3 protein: CASSQDELAEKLFF
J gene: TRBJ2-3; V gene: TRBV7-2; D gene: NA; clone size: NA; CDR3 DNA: TGTGCCAGCAGCGCCAGACCTCGAGATACGCAGTATTTT; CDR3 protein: CASSARPRDTQYF
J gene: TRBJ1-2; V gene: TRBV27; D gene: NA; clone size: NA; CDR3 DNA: TGTGCCAGCAGTTTTCTGGCCAGGGGTCGGGGTGGCTACACCTTC; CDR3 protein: CASSFLARGRGGYTF
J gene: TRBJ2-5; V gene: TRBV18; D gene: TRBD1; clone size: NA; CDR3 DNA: TGTGCCAGCTCACCCGGGACAGGGAAGGTCGTATACGGGACCCAGTACTTC; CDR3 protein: CASSPGTGKVVYGTQYF
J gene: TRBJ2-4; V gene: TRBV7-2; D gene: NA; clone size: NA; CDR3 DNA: TGTGCCAGCAGCCCTAGGGGGGCGGTGACTTTAGCCAAAAACATTCAGTACTTC; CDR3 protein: CASSPRGAVTLAKNIQYF
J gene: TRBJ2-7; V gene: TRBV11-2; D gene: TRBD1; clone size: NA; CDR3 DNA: TGTGCCAGCAGCCGGCCGGGGACAGGGGTCGAAGAGCAGTACTTC; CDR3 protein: CASSRPGTGVEEQYF
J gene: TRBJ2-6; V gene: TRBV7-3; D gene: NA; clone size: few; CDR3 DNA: TGTGCCAGCAGCTTATTTCGCACCAACGTCCTGACTTTC; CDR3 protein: CASSLFRTNVLTF
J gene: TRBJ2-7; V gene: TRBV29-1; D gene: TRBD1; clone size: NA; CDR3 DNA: TGCAGCGCCCTAGGGACAGGGATGCGCGAGCAGTACTTC; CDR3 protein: CSALGTGMREQYF